The 14 T cell receptor beta chains listed next were all sequenced from one sample in a study of shared T cell receptors in the human thymus. The assay was immunoSEQ multiplex PCR, and TCRdb's table has in-frame clones only and misses some. Of over 450,000 clones listed, 78% are singletons. The sample was also reused in another study, on human thymus T cells.

Material for sequencing was thymocytes. These receptors all come from a boy younger than two with a congenital heart defect.

This rearrangement joins TRBV28 to TRBJ2-6, with D perhaps TRBD1 (5 bases). CDR1 is MDHEN, CDR2 SYDVKM, per germline. Trimming stripped 3 bases from V and 0 bases from J, with 12 bases between. The CDR3 runs 17 residues. CDR3 bases: TGTGCCAGCAGTTTCGGCAGGGCCCCCTCTGGGGCCAACGTCCTGACTTTC. This sequence encodes CASSFGRAPSGANVLTF.

This chain uses TRBV6-1 with TRBJ2-1, with 8 bases lining up with TRBD2. This CDR3 comprises 14 residues. V lost 6 bases to trimming and J lost 1 base; unmatched junction nucleotides: 2. The V gene's germline CDR1 is MNHNS and CDR2 SASEGT. For the CDR3, the DNA is TGTGCCAGCAGGGCTAGCGGGTCCTACAATGAGCAGTTCTTC. The encoded protein is CASRASGSYNEQFF.

V is TRBV7-9 and J is TRBJ2-5; 8 bases map to TRBD2. After removal of 2 bases from V and 2 bases from J, the junction contained 1 base not matched to a gene. The CDR3 runs 14 residues. Germline loops: CDR1 SEHNR, CDR2 FQNEAQ (reference sequence). The CDR3 is CASSLSGGQETQYF. The CDR3 coding sequence is TGTGCCAGCAGCTTATCGGGGGGGCAAGAGACCCAGTACTTC.

The chain couples TRBV7-8 to TRBJ1-1; perhaps TRBD1 as D (5 bases). The CDR3 covers 15 residues. Looked up from germline, CDR1 is SGHVS and CDR2 is FQNEAQ. Trimming cost V 1 base and J 6 bases, with 15 bases left between them. CDR3 nucleotides: TGTGCCAGCAGCTTAGGGGCGGGGACGGGGCCTGAAGCTTTCTTT. This translates into CASSLGAGTGPEAFF. Using reference TRBV7-8 and TRBJ1-1 for the parts outside the CDR3, the full variable domain is GAGVSQSPRYKVAKRGQDVALRCDPISGHVSLFWYQQALGQGPEFLTYFQNEAQLDKSGLPSDRFFAERPEGSVSTLKIQRTQQEDSAVYLCASSLGAGTGPEAFFGQGTRLTVV.

The chain combines TRBV27 with TRBJ2-7; TRBD2 is a possible D gene (5 bases). Trimming cost V 8 bases and J 2 bases, with 16 bases left between them. CDR1 is MNHEY and CDR2 is SMNVEV in the germline V gene (reference sequence). This CDR3 has 14 amino acids. This CDR3 reads CASVLVLDTYEQYF. In nucleotides, the CDR3 is TGTGCCAGCGTCCTGGTACTAGATACCTACGAGCAGTACTTC.

The chain uses TRBV5-1 and TRBJ2-3; 10 bases line up with TRBD2. Germline V gene data show CDR1 as SGHRS and CDR2 as YFSETQ. The CDR3 has 16 amino acids. The V and J ends lost 3 bases and 5 bases, in that order; junction bases with no gene match: 9. CDR3 DNA: TGCGCCAGCAGCTGTAAGCGGGAGGGCGGTGGAGATACGCAGTATTTT. It specifies CASSCKREGGGDTQYF.

This clone was recorded a few times. The V call is TRBV19, the J call TRBJ1-3; D uncertain. The CDR3 runs 13 residues. Germline-derived CDR1 and CDR2 are LNHDA and SQIVND (reference sequence). The ends were cut back, 6 bases at V and 0 bases at J, with 6 bases in the middle. The CDR3 DNA follows: TGTGCCAGTAGCCCCTCCTCTGGAAACACCATATATTTT. This sequence encodes CASSPSSGNTIYF.

This chain joins TRBV7-2 and TRBJ2-2; maybe TRBD2 (6 bases). V dropped 4 bases and J dropped 5 bases, with 11 bases sitting between them. Per the germline V gene, CDR1 is SGHTA and CDR2 is FQGNSA. The CDR3 contains 14 residues. This CDR3 is CASSSDGGTGELFF. CDR3 DNA: TGTGCCAGCAGCTCGGACGGGGGTACCGGGGAGCTGTTTTTT. Together with reference TRBV7-2 and TRBJ2-2, the CDR3 gives the full variable domain: GAGVSQSPSNKVTEKGKDVELRCDPISGHTALYWYRQSLGQGLEFLIYFQGNSAPDKSGLPSDRFSAERTGGSVSTLTIQRTQQEDSAVYLCASSSDGGTGELFFGEGSRLTVL.

The gene calls are TRBV28 and TRBJ2-7; D uncertain. This CDR3 is 13 amino acids long. V dropped 5 bases and J dropped 3 bases, with 11 bases sitting between them. Germline values: CDR1 MDHEN, CDR2 SYDVKM. In nucleotides, the CDR3 is TGTGCCAGCAGTCCTTCCTCCAGCTACGAGCAGTACTTC. Residues: CASSPSSSYEQYF.

V is TRBV27 and J is TRBJ1-1, with D tentatively TRBD1 (6 bases). CDR3 length equals 15 residues. Per germline, CDR1 MNHEY and CDR2 SMNVEV (reference sequence). The V end was cut by 0 bases, the J end by 7 bases, with 15 bases between. CDR3 in DNA: TGTGCCAGCAGTTTATCGTCCCCAAGAGGGGGTGAAGCTTTCTTT. Amino acid sequence: CASSLSSPRGGEAFF.

The chain couples TRBV4-2 to TRBJ2-7; 8 nucleotides line up with TRBD2. V was clipped by 0 bases and J by 0 bases; unmatched bases: 4. This CDR3 has 16 residues. Germline lookup yields CDR1 LGHNA and CDR2 YNFKEQ. The CDR3 reads CASSQETSGSSYEQYF. CDR3 bases: TGTGCCAGCAGCCAAGAAACTAGCGGTAGCTCCTACGAGCAGTACTTC.

The gene calls are TRBV5-4 and TRBJ2-5, with a tentative D call TRBD1 (5 bases). Germline CDR1 SGHNT, CDR2 YYREEE (reference sequence). The CDR3 contains 17 residues. The germline V and J ends were trimmed by 0 bases and 3 bases, with 18 bases remaining between them. This CDR3 reads CASSLEGARKEKETQYF. The CDR3 nucleotides are TGTGCCAGCAGCTTGGAAGGGGCCCGGAAAGAGAAAGAGACCCAGTACTTC.

CDR3 region: CASSLAAGPGYTF. For the CDR3, the DNA is TGTGCCAGCAGCTTAGCTGCAGGGCCCGGCTACACCTTC. The chain links TRBV7-9 to TRBJ1-2, with D possibly matching TRBD1 (5 bases). The CDR3 is 13 amino acids. CDR1 and CDR2 (germline): SEHNR, FQNEAQ (reference sequence). V lost 0 bases and J lost 8, with 10 bases in between.

This chain joins TRBV30 and TRBJ2-7; D may be TRBD1 (6 bases). CDR3 length equals 14 residues. The germline V gene has CDR1 GTSNPN and CDR2 SVGIG (reference sequence). V was shortened by 0 bases and J by 5 bases, with 14 bases between the two germline ends. The CDR3 region is CAWSVQGANHEQYF. Written as DNA, the CDR3 is TGTGCCTGGAGTGTACAGGGAGCCAACCACGAGCAGTACTTC.